The rows below give T cell receptor beta chains drawn from one sample of a study of blood T cells in healthy people across ages. Each CDR3 protein is one row after TCRdb ran MiXCR on the 5' RACE reads. This table has around 1,000,000 distinct CDR3 sequences, approximately 26% appearing once. These data were likewise used in another study, on T cells of mothers and their children.

The material sequenced was blood. The receptors originated from a girl under 10 years old in good health. Each CDR3 is given with its conserved first and last residue. The D gene is left open where the match is weak. The size entry is marked missing in some rows and otherwise reads once, few, many or a size class.

TRBJ2-7 . . TRBV29-1 TGCAGCGCTAGATCGGCCGACTCCTACGAGCAGTACTTC CSARSADSYEQYF
TRBJ2-5 TRBD2 . TRBV6-1 TGTGCCAGCAGTGCCCCGTGGGGGGGGGAGACCCAGTACTTC CASSAPWGGETQYF
TRBJ1-6 . few TRBV7-9 TGTGCCAGCAGCTTAGCGGACCGGGATTCACCCCTCCACTTT CASSLADRDSPLHF
TRBJ2-3 . few TRBV20-1 TGCAGTGCTAGGGTAGCCGAGGATTACACAGATACGCAGTATTTT CSARVAEDYTDTQYF
TRBJ2-3 TRBD1 few TRBV18 TGTGCCAGCTCACCCACAGGGGGCTTTGGGCGTGCGGCGCAGTATTTT CASSPTGGFGRAAQYF
TRBJ1-1 . . TRBV18 TGTGCCAGCTCACCTAAGAGCAAAATAGCTGAAGCTTTCTTT CASSPKSKIAEAFF
TRBJ2-7 . . TRBV5-1 TGCGCCAGCAGCTTGGCACAGGGAGGAAACGAGCAGTACTTC CASSLAQGGNEQYF
TRBJ2-7 . . TRBV20-1 TGCAGTGCTAGGGAACTACGGAGGAGGGACGAGCAGTACTTC CSARELRRRDEQYF
TRBJ1-1 TRBD1 . TRBV7-3 TGTGCCAGCAGCTTGACAGGGTATTCCGATGAAGCTTTCTTT CASSLTGYSDEAFF
TRBJ2-1 . once TRBV14 TGTGCCAGCAGCGTTAGCCGGAAGCCCTACAATGAGCAGTTCTTC CASSVSRKPYNEQFF
TRBJ2-4 . many TRBV9 TGTGCCAGCAGCGGCCGACAGGCGGAAGACATTCAGTACTTC CASSGRQAEDIQYF
TRBJ1-1 . few TRBV5-1 TGCGCCAGCAGCTTGGCCAGGACGGTGAACACTGAAGCTTTCTTT CASSLARTVNTEAFF
TRBJ2-7 . few TRBV7-9 TGTGCCAGCAGCTTAGTACAAAGCGGCATTCACGAGCAGTACTTC CASSLVQSGIHEQYF
TRBJ2-7 TRBD1 . TRBV29-1 TGCAGCGTCCTGGATTCGGGGACAGGGCCCTACGAGCAGTACTTC CSVLDSGTGPYEQYF
TRBJ1-5 . . TRBV7-8 TGTGCCAGCAGCTTAGCGGACTTTGGGGCCCCGCATCAGCCCCAGCATTTT CASSLADFGAPHQPQHF
TRBJ2-1 . few TRBV7-2 TGTGCCAGCAGCCTAAGTCGGGTGTATGAGCAGTTCTTC CASSLSRVYEQFF
TRBJ2-7 . . TRBV28 TGTGCCAGCAGGGACGGAGGCGCCTACGAGCAGTACTTC CASRDGGAYEQYF
TRBJ2-5 TRBD2 few TRBV13 TGTGCCAGCAGCGAGGGACTAGCGGGAGAAAAGACCCAGTACTTC CASSEGLAGEKTQYF
TRBJ2-7 . . TRBV28 TGTGCCAGCAGTCCTTGGACAGATTTAGACGAGCAGTACTTC CASSPWTDLDEQYF
TRBJ2-1 . few TRBV5-1 TGCGCCAGCAGCTCTCCGGGTACCGTCGATGAGCAGTTCTTC CASSSPGTVDEQFF
TRBJ2-3 . . TRBV5-1 TGCGCCAGCAGCTTGGAGGGGGGAGGGCCATTAGATACGCAGTATTTT CASSLEGGGPLDTQYF
TRBJ2-4 . few TRBV27 TGTGCCAGCACCAGTTCAGGGTTCGAGAGAAACATTCAGTACTTC CASTSSGFERNIQYF